These T cell receptor beta chains were read from a single sample in a study of regulatory T cells in long-lasting Graves disease. One entry per CDR3 protein, called by TCRdb with MiXCR from the multiplex PCR reads. The sample gives about 370,000 distinct CDR3 sequences, roughly 15% of which show up once; roughly 20% is in the top ten. This specimen was peripheral blood mononuclear cells (PBMCs), taken at new diagnosis, from a patient treated with antithyroid drugs. These receptors were obtained from a female donor with Graves disease. Both conserved end residues are part of each CDR3. Each record gives: clone size, D gene, CDR3 length, J gene, V gene, CDR3 DNA, CDR3 protein. D genes are given only for firm matches. Size is omitted from some rows. Given values are once, few, many or a class for expanded clones.

abundance: many; d_gene: .; len: 14; j_gene: TRBJ2-7; v_gene: TRBV5-1; CDR3nt: TGCGCCAGCAGCCTTAGCGGAACCCCGGCGGGGCAGTACTTC; CDR3aa: CASSLSGTPAGQYF
abundance: .; d_gene: TRBD2; len: 14; j_gene: TRBJ2-1; v_gene: TRBV11-3; CDR3nt: TGTGCCAGCAGCGATCTAGCGGGAGCGGATGAGCAGTTCTTC; CDR3aa: CASSDLAGADEQFF
abundance: many; d_gene: .; len: 15; j_gene: TRBJ2-5; v_gene: TRBV11-2; CDR3nt: TGTGCCAGCAGCTTAGATAGGGGGGCGCAAGAGACCCAGTACTTC; CDR3aa: CASSLDRGAQETQYF
abundance: many; d_gene: .; len: 13; j_gene: TRBJ2-1; v_gene: TRBV7-3; CDR3nt: TGTGCCAGCTGCCTGGTCAGTCAAGGGCAGCAGTTCTTC; CDR3aa: CASCLVSQGQQFF
abundance: many; d_gene: .; len: 14; j_gene: TRBJ2-5; v_gene: TRBV20-1; CDR3nt: TGCAGTGCTAGAGATCTGAGGACTGTCGAGACCCAGTACTTC; CDR3aa: CSARDLRTVETQYF
abundance: .; d_gene: .; len: 16; j_gene: TRBJ1-2; v_gene: TRBV28; CDR3nt: TGTGCCAGCAGTTACCATGCGGCGAGGGGTATGAGTGGCTACACCTTC; CDR3aa: CASSYHAARGMSGYTF
abundance: .; d_gene: .; len: 16; j_gene: TRBJ2-5; v_gene: TRBV11-1; CDR3nt: TGTGCCAGCAGCCCCCCCTTTGAACAGAGCCAAGAGACCCAGTACTTC; CDR3aa: CASSPPFEQSQETQYF
abundance: many; d_gene: TRBD1; len: 16; j_gene: TRBJ2-5; v_gene: TRBV5-4; CDR3nt: TGTGCCAGCAGCTTGGATCCAGGGGGCGACCAAGAGACCCAGTACTTC; CDR3aa: CASSLDPGGDQETQYF
abundance: many; d_gene: .; len: 14; j_gene: TRBJ2-7; v_gene: TRBV27; CDR3nt: TGTGCCAGCAGACCACAAACAGGGATCGGCGAGCAGTACTTC; CDR3aa: CASRPQTGIGEQYF
abundance: many; d_gene: TRBD1; len: 15; j_gene: TRBJ2-1; v_gene: TRBV5-5; CDR3nt: TGTGCCAGCAGCCGAGGACAGGCCTCCTACAATGAGCAGTTCTTC; CDR3aa: CASSRGQASYNEQFF
abundance: many; d_gene: TRBD1; len: 16; j_gene: TRBJ2-7; v_gene: TRBV5-5; CDR3nt: TGTGCCAGCAGCCTTGAGGGACAGCCCAGACCTTACGAGCAGTACTTC; CDR3aa: CASSLEGQPRPYEQYF
abundance: many; d_gene: .; len: 16; j_gene: TRBJ2-5; v_gene: TRBV15; CDR3nt: TGTGCCACCAGCAGCGCTATTTCGGGAGTTAGAGAGACCCAGTACTTC; CDR3aa: CATSSAISGVRETQYF
abundance: many; d_gene: .; len: 14; j_gene: TRBJ1-1; v_gene: TRBV27; CDR3nt: TGTGCCAGCAGTTTATTGGGACTGAACACTGAAGCTTTCTTT; CDR3aa: CASSLLGLNTEAFF
abundance: many; d_gene: .; len: 13; j_gene: TRBJ1-1; v_gene: TRBV20-1; CDR3nt: TGCAGTGCTAGAGATGGTGAGAACACTGAAGCTTTCTTT; CDR3aa: CSARDGENTEAFF
abundance: many; d_gene: .; len: 14; j_gene: TRBJ1-5; v_gene: TRBV20-1; CDR3nt: TGCAGTGTTCCGGGGGGGACTGATAATCAGCCCCAGCATTTT; CDR3aa: CSVPGGTDNQPQHF
abundance: many; d_gene: TRBD1; len: 17; j_gene: TRBJ1-6; v_gene: TRBV5-1; CDR3nt: TGCGCCAGCAGCTTGGCGGAAGGGGGCTCAGGGAATTCACCCCTCCACTTT; CDR3aa: CASSLAEGGSGNSPLHF
abundance: many; d_gene: TRBD1; len: 15; j_gene: TRBJ1-1; v_gene: TRBV7-3; CDR3nt: TGTGCCAGCAGCCTAACAGGGGGCGCGGGAACTGAAGCTTTCTTT; CDR3aa: CASSLTGGAGTEAFF
abundance: many; d_gene: TRBD2; len: 15; j_gene: TRBJ2-1; v_gene: TRBV20-1; CDR3nt: TGCAGTGCTAGAGATCTGCTAGCGGGGGACAATGAGCAGTTCTTC; CDR3aa: CSARDLLAGDNEQFF
abundance: .; d_gene: TRBD1; len: 16; j_gene: TRBJ2-5; v_gene: TRBV20-1; CDR3nt: TGCAGTGCTACGGCGGCGACAGGGCCTAATTGGGAGACCCAGTACTTC; CDR3aa: CSATAATGPNWETQYF
abundance: .; d_gene: TRBD1; len: 15; j_gene: TRBJ2-2; v_gene: TRBV27; CDR3nt: TGTGCCAGCAGTTTCGGGACAGTTTTCACCGGGGAGCTGTTTTTT; CDR3aa: CASSFGTVFTGELFF
abundance: few; d_gene: TRBD1; len: 15; j_gene: TRBJ2-7; v_gene: TRBV27; CDR3nt: TGTGCCAGCAGTTTATCTTCGGACAGGGGTATCGAGCAGTACTTC; CDR3aa: CASSLSSDRGIEQYF
abundance: .; d_gene: .; len: 17; j_gene: TRBJ1-1; v_gene: TRBV20-1; CDR3nt: TGCAGTGCTGAGGATTTAGGACCGGCCCAGACTAACACTGAAGCTTTCTTT; CDR3aa: CSAEDLGPAQTNTEAFF
abundance: few; d_gene: .; len: 12; j_gene: TRBJ2-7; v_gene: TRBV25-1; CDR3nt: TGTGCCAGCAGTAAAGATTCCTACGAGCAGTACTTC; CDR3aa: CASSKDSYEQYF
abundance: many; d_gene: .; len: 13; j_gene: TRBJ1-2; v_gene: TRBV6-5; CDR3nt: TGTGCCAGCAGTTGGACAGAGAACTATGGCTACACCTTC; CDR3aa: CASSWTENYGYTF
abundance: many; d_gene: TRBD2; len: 15; j_gene: TRBJ2-7; v_gene: TRBV5-1; CDR3nt: TGCGCCAGCAGCTCGGGACTAGCGGGAGCACGCGAGCAGTACTTC; CDR3aa: CASSSGLAGAREQYF
abundance: .; d_gene: .; len: 17; j_gene: TRBJ2-7; v_gene: TRBV7-2; CDR3nt: TGTGCCAGCAGCTTAGCTAGGGCCCGTGGGGGCTCCTACGAGCAGTACTTC; CDR3aa: CASSLARARGGSYEQYF
abundance: .; d_gene: TRBD2; len: 17; j_gene: TRBJ2-3; v_gene: TRBV7-9; CDR3nt: TGTGCCAGCAGCTCCCCCGGATGGCGGGAGAGAACAGATACGCAGTATTTT; CDR3aa: CASSSPGWRERTDTQYF
abundance: many; d_gene: .; len: 13; j_gene: TRBJ1-2; v_gene: TRBV11-2; CDR3nt: TGTGCCAGCAGCCACGAACCAGGGGCGGGCTACACCTTC; CDR3aa: CASSHEPGAGYTF
abundance: many; d_gene: .; len: 14; j_gene: TRBJ1-1; v_gene: TRBV10-2; CDR3nt: TGCGCCAGCAGTGAGTTAGTAGACACCACTGAAGCTTTCTTT; CDR3aa: CASSELVDTTEAFF
abundance: many; d_gene: .; len: 16; j_gene: TRBJ1-3; v_gene: TRBV12-3/TRBV12-4; CDR3nt: TGTGCCAGCAGGATAGTAGGAGGGAGCTCTGGAAACACCATATATTTT; CDR3aa: CASRIVGGSSGNTIYF
abundance: .; d_gene: .; len: 18; j_gene: TRBJ2-2; v_gene: TRBV4-1; CDR3nt: TGCGCCAGCAGCCAAGATGAGGGAGTAGGGAAGAGCACCGGGGAGCTGTTTTTT; CDR3aa: CASSQDEGVGKSTGELFF
abundance: many; d_gene: .; len: 15; j_gene: TRBJ2-7; v_gene: TRBV12-3/TRBV12-4; CDR3nt: TGTGCCAGCAGTTTGGGCCTCTCCACGAGCTACGAGCAGTACTTC; CDR3aa: CASSLGLSTSYEQYF
abundance: few; d_gene: .; len: 15; j_gene: TRBJ1-1; v_gene: TRBV13; CDR3nt: TGTGCCAGCAGAATCGGGGGCTTCATGAACACTGAAGCTTTCTTT; CDR3aa: CASRIGGFMNTEAFF
abundance: many; d_gene: .; len: 15; j_gene: TRBJ1-2; v_gene: TRBV15; CDR3nt: TGTGCCACCAGCAGAGATCTCTCAGCTAACTATGGCTACACCTTC; CDR3aa: CATSRDLSANYGYTF
abundance: .; d_gene: .; len: 17; j_gene: TRBJ2-7; v_gene: TRBV7-2; CDR3nt: TGTGCCAGCAGCTTAGCGGGTGGGACCCGCGTTTCAGCCGAGCAGTACTTC; CDR3aa: CASSLAGGTRVSAEQYF
abundance: many; d_gene: .; len: 14; j_gene: TRBJ1-1; v_gene: TRBV2; CDR3nt: TGTGCCAGCAATAGACTCCCGGAGAACACTGAAGCTTTCTTT; CDR3aa: CASNRLPENTEAFF
abundance: .; d_gene: .; len: 14; j_gene: TRBJ1-6; v_gene: TRBV14; CDR3nt: TGTGCCAGCAGCCAGCCCTCCTATAATTCACCCCTCCACTTT; CDR3aa: CASSQPSYNSPLHF
abundance: few; d_gene: .; len: 13; j_gene: TRBJ2-1; v_gene: TRBV6-1; CDR3nt: TGTGCCAGCAGAATAGGCCTTAACAATGAGCAGTTCTTC; CDR3aa: CASRIGLNNEQFF
abundance: .; d_gene: .; len: 15; j_gene: TRBJ2-3; v_gene: TRBV7-8; CDR3nt: TGTGCCAGCAGCTTATTGGACGGGGGCCCAGATACGCAGTATTTT; CDR3aa: CASSLLDGGPDTQYF
abundance: few; d_gene: .; len: 14; j_gene: TRBJ1-4; v_gene: TRBV19; CDR3nt: TGTGCCAGTAATCCTCTTGGGACTAATGAAAAACTGTTTTTT; CDR3aa: CASNPLGTNEKLFF
abundance: many; d_gene: .; len: 16; j_gene: TRBJ1-2; v_gene: TRBV5-1; CDR3nt: TGCGCCAGCAGCTCGGCCCTTGGGGGGCCAAGCTATGGCTACACCTTC; CDR3aa: CASSSALGGPSYGYTF